This T cell receptor (beta chain) was observed in a study of T cell repertoires in cytomegalovirus infection. Study details: Recently identified HLA-C-restricted CMV epitopes were among the peptides used. Public TCR beta signature analysis indicated the presence of both CMV infection and matching HLA type. Study-wide results and caveats: Dominant in the ex vivo response were TCR beta clonotypes restricted by HLA-C and specific for CMV. Identification of carriers of CMV plus the relevant HLA was performed using cumulative public TCR beta family frequency.

This clonotype was recorded once. Its antigen is currently unknown. The CDR3 has 15 residues. Trimming took 1 base from V and 7 from J, leaving 16 bases between them. TCRdb called the reads again in MiXCR, with one record for every CDR3 protein. The repertoire holds roughly 700,000 distinct CDR3 sequences, with 30% to 40% as singletons. The rearrangement uses TRBV12-3 or TRBV12-4 and TRBJ2-5; D not certain. The source is a human donor in good health (CMV status not recorded). Some clones in this sample may be carry-over from other donors' samples. The sample here was cultured PBMCs, taken from culture after CMV antigen stimulation. CDR3: CASSLGLPGHSTQYF. CDR3 DNA: TGTGCCAGCAGTTTAGGGCTGCCAGGTCATTCGACCCAGTACTTC.